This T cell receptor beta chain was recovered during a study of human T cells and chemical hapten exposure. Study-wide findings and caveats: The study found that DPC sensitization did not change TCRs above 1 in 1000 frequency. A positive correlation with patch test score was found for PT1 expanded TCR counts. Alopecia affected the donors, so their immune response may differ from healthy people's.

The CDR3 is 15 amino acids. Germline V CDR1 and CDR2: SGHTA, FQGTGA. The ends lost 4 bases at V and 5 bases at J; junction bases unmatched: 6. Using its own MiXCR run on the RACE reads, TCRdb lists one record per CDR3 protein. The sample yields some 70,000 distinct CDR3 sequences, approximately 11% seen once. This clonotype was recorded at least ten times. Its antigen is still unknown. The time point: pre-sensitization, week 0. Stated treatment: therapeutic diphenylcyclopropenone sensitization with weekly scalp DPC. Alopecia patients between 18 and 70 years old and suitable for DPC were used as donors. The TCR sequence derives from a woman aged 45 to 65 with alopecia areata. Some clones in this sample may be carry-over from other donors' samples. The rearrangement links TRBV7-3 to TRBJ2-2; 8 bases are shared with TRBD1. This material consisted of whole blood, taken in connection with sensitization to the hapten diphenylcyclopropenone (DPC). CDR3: CASSSTGGKTGELFF. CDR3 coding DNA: TGTGCCAGCAGCTCAACAGGGGGAAAAACCGGGGAGCTGTTTTTT. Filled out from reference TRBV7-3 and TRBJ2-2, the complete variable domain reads GAGVSQTPSNKVTEKGKYVELRCDPISGHTALYWYRQSLGQGPEFLIYFQGTGAADDSGLPNDRFFAVRPEGSVSTLKIQRTERGDSAVYLCASSSTGGKTGELFFGEGSRLTVL.